This TCR beta chain originates from a study of cytomegalovirus exposure and HLA in healthy donors. The PCR contained 60 Vbeta and 13 Jbeta primers. Assay: immunoSEQ multiplex PCR; the TCRdb copy retains only in-frame clones and omits some. Here the sample spans 84,000 or so clones, over 75% being singletons. This sequence was found in a boy between 10 and 17 years old in good health and CMV-seronegative. The specimen sequenced was PBMCs.

The CDR3 here is CASDRGDYGYTF. CDR3 nucleotides: TGTGCCAGTGACAGGGGGGACTATGGCTACACCTTC. This chain connects TRBV9 to TRBJ1-2, with 9 positions matching TRBD1. V was clipped by 8 bases and J by 3 bases; unmatched bases: 2. Germline assignment: CDR1 SGDLS and CDR2 YYNGEE. The CDR3 has 12 amino acids.